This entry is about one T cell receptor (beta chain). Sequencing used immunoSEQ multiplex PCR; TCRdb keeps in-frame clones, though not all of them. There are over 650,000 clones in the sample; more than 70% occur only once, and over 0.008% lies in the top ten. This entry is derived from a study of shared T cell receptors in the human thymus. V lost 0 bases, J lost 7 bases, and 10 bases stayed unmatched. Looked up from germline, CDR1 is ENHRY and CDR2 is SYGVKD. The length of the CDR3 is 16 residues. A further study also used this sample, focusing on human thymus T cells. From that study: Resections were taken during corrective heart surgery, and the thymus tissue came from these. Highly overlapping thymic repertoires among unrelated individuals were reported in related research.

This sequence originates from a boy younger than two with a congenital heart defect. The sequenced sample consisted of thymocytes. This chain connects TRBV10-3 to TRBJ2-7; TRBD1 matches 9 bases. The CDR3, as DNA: TGTGCCATCAGTGAGTCACGGGGACAGGGAACAGAAGAGCAGTACTTC. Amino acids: CAISESRGQGTEEQYF.